This T cell receptor (beta chain) derives from a study of CD8 T cells in Susac syndrome. In blood CD8+ and CD4+ T cells, TCR beta underwent sequencing. Germline V gene sequence: CDR1 GTSNPN, CDR2 SVGIG (reference sequence). There are 14 residues in the CDR3. Trimming stripped 0 bases from V and 1 base from J, with 8 bases between. Random hexamers were used to reverse transcribe the RNA input (about 0.5 to 1 ug). TCRdb reprocessed the immunoSEQ multiplex PCR reads with MiXCR, giving one entry per CDR3 protein. Found here are 100,000 to 150,000 distinct CDR3 sequences, 90% to 95% of them singletons; the top ten hold 0.2% to 0.25%.

The genes are TRBV30 and TRBJ2-3; D is undetermined. The receptor was isolated from a human donor with Susac syndrome. The sequenced sample consisted of CD8+ T cells from PBMCs. In DNA, the CDR3 is TGTGCCTGGAGTGTCGGTGGTGGCACAGATACGCAGTATTTT. Translating gives CAWSVGGGTDTQYF.